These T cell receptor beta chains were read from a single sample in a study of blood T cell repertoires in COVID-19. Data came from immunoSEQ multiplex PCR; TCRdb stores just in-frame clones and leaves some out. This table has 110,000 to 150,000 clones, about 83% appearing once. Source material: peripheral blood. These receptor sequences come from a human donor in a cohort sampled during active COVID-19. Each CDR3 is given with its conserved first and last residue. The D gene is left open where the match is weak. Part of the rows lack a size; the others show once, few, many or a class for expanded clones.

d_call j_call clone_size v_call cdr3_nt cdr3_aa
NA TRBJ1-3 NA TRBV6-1 TGTGCCAGCAGTGAAGATGGGGCTTCTGGAAACACCATATATTTT CASSEDGASGNTIYF
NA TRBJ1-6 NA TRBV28 TGTGCCATAAGACAAACTAATTCACCCCTCCACTTT CAIRQTNSPLHF
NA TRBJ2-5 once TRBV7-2 TGTGCCAGCAGCTTAGGACTAGTCGAGTTAGAGACCCAGTACTTC CASSLGLVELETQYF
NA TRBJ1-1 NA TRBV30 TGTGCCTGGATGGTCGGGTCGTTGACTGAAGCTTTCTTT CAWMVGSLTEAFF
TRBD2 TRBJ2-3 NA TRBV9 TGTGCCAGCAGCGTTGGGCTAGCGGGATTCACAGATACGCAGTATTTT CASSVGLAGFTDTQYF
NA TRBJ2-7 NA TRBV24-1 TGTGCCACCACCCTTCCCTGCGAGCAGTACTTC CATTLPCEQYF
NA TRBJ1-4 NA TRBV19 TGTGCCAGCCGACAGAATGAAAAACTGTTTTTT CASRQNEKLFF
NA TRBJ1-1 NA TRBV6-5 TGTGCCAGCAGTTACGACAGCTACACTGAAGCTTTCTTT CASSYDSYTEAFF
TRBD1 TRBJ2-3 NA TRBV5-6 TGTGCCAGCAGCCGGGACAGGGGGGCCACAGATACGCAGTATTTT CASSRDRGATDTQYF
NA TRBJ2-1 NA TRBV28 TGTGCCAGCAGTCAGAGACGGATTTGGAGCTCCTACAATGAGCAGTTCTTC CASSQRRIWSSYNEQFF
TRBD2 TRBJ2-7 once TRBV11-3 TGTGCCAGCAGCTTAGTGACTAGCGGGACGAACCGTTTTGGGTATGAGCAGTACTTC CASSLVTSGTNRFGYEQYF
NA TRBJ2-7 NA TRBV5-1 TGCGCCAGCAGCTTGGATCCGGGAGTGGCCGAGCAGTACTTC CASSLDPGVAEQYF
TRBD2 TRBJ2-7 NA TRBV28 TGTGCCAGCAGCGGAGGAAGCGGGAGTAGCTCCTACGAGCAGTACTTC CASSGGSGSSSYEQYF
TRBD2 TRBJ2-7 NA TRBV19 TGTGCCAGGCAGATTCCACCCGGACTAGTAGGATCCTACGAGCAGTACTTC CARQIPPGLVGSYEQYF
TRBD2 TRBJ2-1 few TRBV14 TGTGCCAGCAGCCCTCTCTGGGGGAGGGGCGGAAACTCCTACAATGAGCAGTTCTTC CASSPLWGRGGNSYNEQFF
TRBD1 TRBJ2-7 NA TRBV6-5 TGTGCCAGCAGCAGGACAGGTTCCTACGAGCAGTACTTC CASSRTGSYEQYF
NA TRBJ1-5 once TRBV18 TGTGCCAGCTCACCCTACAGGGTAGTTCAGCCCCAGCATTTT CASSPYRVVQPQHF
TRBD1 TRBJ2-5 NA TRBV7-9 TGTGCCAGCAGCTTCGCTGGACAGGTCTCGCAAGAGACCCAGTACTTC CASSFAGQVSQETQYF
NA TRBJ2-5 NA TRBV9 TGTGCCAGCAGCGTAGTAGGGGGGGAGGAGACCCAGTACTTC CASSVVGGEETQYF
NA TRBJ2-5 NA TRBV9 TGTGCCAGCAGCGTGTCTTTATCCGGAGGGGAGACCCAGTACTTC CASSVSLSGGETQYF
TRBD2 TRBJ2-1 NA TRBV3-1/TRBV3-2 TGTGCCAGCAGCCAAGCCAACCCCAGGGCTCTTGGGACTAGCGGGAGGTTAGGTGAGCAGTTCTTC CASSQANPRALGTSGRLGEQFF
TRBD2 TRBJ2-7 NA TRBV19 TGTGCCAGTAGTCCCCAAGGGACTAGCGGGAGAAACGAGCAGTACTTC CASSPQGTSGRNEQYF
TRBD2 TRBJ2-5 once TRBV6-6 TGTGCCAGCAGAGCACTAGCGGGAGGGGGAGAGACCCAGTACTTC CASRALAGGGETQYF
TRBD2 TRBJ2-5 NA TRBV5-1 TGCGCCAGCAGCTTGCGGGGCGGGAGGGAGACCCAGTACTTC CASSLRGGRETQYF
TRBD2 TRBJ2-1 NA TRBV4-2 TGTGCCAGCAGCCAAGTGGGACTAGCGGGATTCTACAATGAGCAGTTCTTC CASSQVGLAGFYNEQFF
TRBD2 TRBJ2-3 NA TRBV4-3 TGCGCCAGCAGCCAACTACGGGAGGGGGGCACAGATACGCAGTATTTT CASSQLREGGTDTQYF
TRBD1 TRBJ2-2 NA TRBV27 TGTGCCAGCAGGAGGCAGGGGGACACCGGGGAGCTGTTTTTT CASRRQGDTGELFF
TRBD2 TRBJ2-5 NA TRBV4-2 TGTGCCAGCGGAGCACATAGCGGGAGGTCGGGGCAAGAGACCCAGTACTTC CASGAHSGRSGQETQYF
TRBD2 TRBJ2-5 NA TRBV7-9 TGTGCCAGCAGCTGGGGTAGCGGGGGCGAGACCCAGTACTTC CASSWGSGGETQYF
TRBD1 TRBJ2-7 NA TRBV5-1 TGCGCCAGCAGCTTGGCCGGACAGGCTGACTACGAGCAGTACTTC CASSLAGQADYEQYF
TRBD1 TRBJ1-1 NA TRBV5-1 TGCGCCAGCAGCTCCTCCGGGACAGCCCGGCGGGCTTTCTTT CASSSSGTARRAFF
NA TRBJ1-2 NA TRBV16 TGTGCCAGTAGCCAATCCGGGAGGGGCGGCTACACCTTC CASSQSGRGGYTF
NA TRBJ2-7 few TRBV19 TGTGCCAGTAGAACCCAAGCAGGGCACCACGAGCAGTACTTC CASRTQAGHHEQYF
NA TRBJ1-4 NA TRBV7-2 TGTGCCAGCCGGGCCCCGGGGTCCAATAATGAAAAACTGTTTTTT CASRAPGSNNEKLFF
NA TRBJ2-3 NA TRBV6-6 TGTGCCACCCTACCAGGAGGAGGCACAGATACGCAGTATTTT CATLPGGGTDTQYF
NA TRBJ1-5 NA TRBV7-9 TGTGCCAGCAGCTTAGGAGATCAGCCCCAGCATTTT CASSLGDQPQHF
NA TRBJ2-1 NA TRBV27 TGTGCCAGCAGTCTAGGTGCGAATGAGCAGTTCTTC CASSLGANEQFF
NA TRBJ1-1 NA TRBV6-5 TGTGCCAGCAGTCTACAGAGGAACACTGAAGCTTTCTTT CASSLQRNTEAFF
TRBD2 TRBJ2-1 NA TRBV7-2 TGTGCCAGCAGCATAGCGGGAGGGACCTACAATGAGCAGTTCTTC CASSIAGGTYNEQFF
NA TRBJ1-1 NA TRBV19 TGTGCCAGTAGCCCGACAGCGGGGGTGACTGAAGCTTTCTTT CASSPTAGVTEAFF
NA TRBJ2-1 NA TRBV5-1 TGCGCCAGCAGCTCTACCGGGAGTTCCTACAATGAGCAGTTCTTC CASSSTGSSYNEQFF
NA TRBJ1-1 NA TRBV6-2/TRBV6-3 TGTGCCAGCAGTTACCAGGGTAGGGGCACTGAAGCTTTCTTT CASSYQGRGTEAFF
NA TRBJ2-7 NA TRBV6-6 TGTGCCAGCAGTTACTCGGAGGGGTTGAACGAGCAGTACTTC CASSYSEGLNEQYF
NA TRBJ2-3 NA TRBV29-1 TGCAGCGTTGATGGGGGGATGGCAGATACGCAGTATTTT CSVDGGMADTQYF
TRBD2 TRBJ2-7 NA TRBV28 TGTGCCAGCATCCCGACGGGACTAGCGGGAGTCTCCTACGAGCAGTACTTC CASIPTGLAGVSYEQYF
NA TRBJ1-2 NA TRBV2 TGTGCCAGCAGTCGACAGGCTAACTATGGCTACACCTTC CASSRQANYGYTF
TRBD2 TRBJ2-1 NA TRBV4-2 TGTGCCAGCAGCCCCCCATCCTTTCGAGCGGGAGGCTACAATGAGCAGTTCTTC CASSPPSFRAGGYNEQFF
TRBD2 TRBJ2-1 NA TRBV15 TGTGCCACCAGCAGAGATGCCGGGGCGGGAGTAACCTTCAATGAGCAGTTCTTC CATSRDAGAGVTFNEQFF
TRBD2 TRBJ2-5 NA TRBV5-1 TGCGCCAGCAGCTTGGAGGCGCGGGAGTGGGAGACCCAGTACTTC CASSLEAREWETQYF
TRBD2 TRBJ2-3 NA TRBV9 TGTGCCAGCAGCGTGGGTTCTAGCGGGAGTTCGCAAACAGATACGCAGTATTTT CASSVGSSGSSQTDTQYF
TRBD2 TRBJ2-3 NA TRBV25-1 TGTGCCAGCAGTCCCGGGGCTAGCGGGGGAACGGGTACGCAGTATTTT CASSPGASGGTGTQYF
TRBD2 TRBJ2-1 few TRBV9 TGTGCCAGCAGCGTGTTAGCGGGGGACTACAATGAGCAGTTCTTC CASSVLAGDYNEQFF
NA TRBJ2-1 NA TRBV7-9 TGTGCCAGCAACCTAGCCTCCGGGACCTACAATGAGCAGTTCTTC CASNLASGTYNEQFF
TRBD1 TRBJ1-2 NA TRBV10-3 TGTGCCATCAGTGGGGGTAGTCTCGTGAGTAGACAGGGAACCCCCACTTCTAACTATGGCTACACCTTC CAISGGSLVSRQGTPTSNYGYTF
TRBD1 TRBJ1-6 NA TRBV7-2 TGTGCCAGCAGGAGGGCGGGGGGGACAGCAAATTCACCCCTCCACTTT CASRRAGGTANSPLHF